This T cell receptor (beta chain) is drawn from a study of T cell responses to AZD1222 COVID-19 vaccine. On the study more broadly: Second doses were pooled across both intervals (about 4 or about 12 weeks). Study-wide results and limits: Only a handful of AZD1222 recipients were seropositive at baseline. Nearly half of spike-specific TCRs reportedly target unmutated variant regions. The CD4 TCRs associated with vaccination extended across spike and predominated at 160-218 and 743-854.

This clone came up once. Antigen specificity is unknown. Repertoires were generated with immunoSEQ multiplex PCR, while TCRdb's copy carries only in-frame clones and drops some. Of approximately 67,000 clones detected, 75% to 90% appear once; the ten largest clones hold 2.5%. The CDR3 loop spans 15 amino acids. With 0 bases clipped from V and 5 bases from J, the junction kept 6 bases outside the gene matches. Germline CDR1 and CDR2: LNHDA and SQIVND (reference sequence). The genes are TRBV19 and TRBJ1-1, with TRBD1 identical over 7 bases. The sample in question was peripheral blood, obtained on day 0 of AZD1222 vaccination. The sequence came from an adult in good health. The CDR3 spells CASSIDRQGGTEAFF. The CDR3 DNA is TGTGCCAGTAGTATAGATAGACAGGGAGGGACTGAAGCTTTCTTT.